This T cell receptor beta chain was identified in a study of cytomegalovirus exposure and HLA in healthy donors. The assay was immunoSEQ multiplex PCR, and TCRdb's table has in-frame clones only and misses some. Here the sample spans about 220,000 clones, about 87% being singletons. CDR3 size: 12 residues. Germline CDR1 MNHEY, CDR2 SMNVEV (reference sequence). Trimming cost V 2 bases and J 9 bases; bases outside gene matches: 1. The chain employs TRBV27 and TRBJ2-1, with 7 nucleotides matching TRBD2. The TCR was taken from a man younger than 30 in good health and CMV-seronegative. Sequencing was carried out using PBMCs. The CDR3 nucleotides are TGTGCCAGCAGTTTAAGCGGGACTGAGCAGTTCTTC. Its translation: CASSLSGTEQFF.